Detailed here is one TCR beta chain. Its antigen is currently unknown. The data derive from a study of identical twins. Findings and caveats of the study: Weaker excess sharing between twins was seen in beta out-of-frame sequences.

TCRdb passed the 5' RACE reads through MiXCR, listing each CDR3 protein once. The data show about 690,000 distinct CDR3 sequences, approximately 6% seen once. With 6 bases removed from V and 6 bases from J, the gap between germline ends came to 8 bases. This CDR3 region has 12 residues. The V gene's germline CDR1 is MNHEY and CDR2 SVGAGI. What was sequenced was naive T cells sorted from blood. The TCR comes from a man aged 18 to 29 in good health. The chain employs TRBV6-5 and TRBJ2-2; D remains ambiguous. CDR3 coding DNA: TGTGCCAGCAGGCCCCTCCCCGGGGAGCTGTTTTTT. Residues: CASRPLPGELFF.